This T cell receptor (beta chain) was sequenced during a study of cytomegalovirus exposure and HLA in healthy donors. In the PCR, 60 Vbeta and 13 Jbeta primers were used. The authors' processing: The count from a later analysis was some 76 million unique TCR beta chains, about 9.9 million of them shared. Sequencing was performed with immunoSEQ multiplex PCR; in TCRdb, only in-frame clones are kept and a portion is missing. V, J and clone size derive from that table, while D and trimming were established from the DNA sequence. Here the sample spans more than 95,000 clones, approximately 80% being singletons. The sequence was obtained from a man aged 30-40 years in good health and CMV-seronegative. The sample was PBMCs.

This chain's CDR3 is CASSFSGRAADTQYF. Written as DNA, the CDR3 is TGTGCCAGCAGTTTTAGCGGGAGGGCGGCAGATACGCAGTATTTT. J is TRBJ2-3 and V is TRBV28; 11 bases are a match to TRBD2. The CDR3 extends over 15 amino acids. CDR1 and CDR2 (germline): MDHEN, SYDVKM. The V segment lost 3 bases and the J segment 4 bases; nucleotides outside the gene matches: 3.